Each of the 27 T cell receptor beta chains below was sequenced from the same sample in a study of blood T cell repertoires in COVID-19. Using immunoSEQ multiplex PCR, the repertoire was profiled, and TCRdb retains in-frame clones only, with some absent. The sample has about 140,000 clones; approximately 80% are singletons. Sequenced material: peripheral blood. Source of these receptors: a human donor in a cohort sampled during active COVID-19.

V is TRBV2 and J is TRBJ2-7; 8 bases are shared with TRBD1. The CDR3 runs to 16 residues. Germline lookup yields CDR1 SNHLY and CDR2 FYNNEI. V trimming: 1 base; J trimming: 1 base; junction bases outside the gene matches: 6. CDR3: CASSEGGTGGSYEQYF. In DNA form, the CDR3 reads TGTGCCAGCAGTGAAGGCGGGACAGGAGGGTCCTACGAGCAGTACTTC.

The CDR3 sequence: CASSLDAGQGFGLTYEQYF. The DNA of the CDR3 is TGTGCCAGCAGCTTGGATGCCGGACAGGGCTTCGGACTCACCTACGAGCAGTACTTC. The chain carries TRBV5-4 and TRBJ2-7, with 8 bases aligning to TRBD1. Germline-derived CDR1 and CDR2 are SGHNT and YYREEE (reference sequence). V shed 0 bases and J 2 bases; nucleotides not matched to a gene: 16. The CDR3 is 19 residues long. The full variable domain, rest sourced from reference TRBV5-4 and TRBJ2-7, is ETGVTQSPTHLIKTRGQQVTLRCSSQSGHNTVSWYQQALGQGPQFIFQYYREEENGRGNFPPRFSGLQFPNYSSELNVNALELDDSALYLCASSLDAGQGFGLTYEQYFGPGTRLTVT.

The chain links TRBV21-1 to TRBJ1-4; the table calls TRBD1, which could not be checked here. TRBV21-1 is reported as a pseudogene. The CDR3 contains 17 residues. CDR3 loop: CASSNRDRSATNEKLFF. The DNA of the CDR3 is TGTGCCAGCAGCAACCGGGACAGGAGCGCAACTAATGAAAAACTGTTTTTT.

The V and J genes are TRBV18 and TRBJ1-4; D possibly corresponds to TRBD1 (5 bases). CDR1 and CDR2 (germline): KGHSH, LQKENI. The CDR3 length is 13 residues. Trimming pared 6 bases from V and 8 bases from J, leaving 13 bases between. The CDR3 sequence is CASSEYTGEKLFF. CDR3 nucleotides: TGTGCCAGCTCCGAGTACACAGGCGAAAAACTGTTTTTT.

This chain connects TRBV18 to TRBJ1-2, with a tentative D call TRBD1 (6 bases). Trimming stripped 6 bases from V and 9 bases from J, with 20 bases between. This CDR3 region has 14 residues. CDR1 and CDR2 from the germline V gene are KGHSH and LQKENI. In nucleotides, the CDR3 is TGTGCCAGCTCCCCCAGGACAGAAAAGGTTCGCTACACCTTC. It specifies CASSPRTEKVRYTF. Combining the CDR3 with reference TRBV18 and TRBJ1-2 gives the whole variable domain NAGVMQNPRHLVRRRGQEARLRCSPMKGHSHVYWYRQLPEEGLKFMVYLQKENIIDESGMPKERFSAEFPKEGPSILRIQQVVRGDSAAYFCASSPRTEKVRYTFGSGTRLTVV.

The rearrangement joins TRBV4-3 to TRBJ2-7; 9 bases are shared with TRBD1. The germline V gene encodes CDR1 LGHNA and CDR2 YSLEER. V trimming: 4 bases; J trimming: 6 bases; junction bases outside the gene matches: 4. The CDR3 has 13 residues. The CDR3 sequence is CASSRDRVSEQYF. In DNA, the CDR3 is TGCGCCAGCAGCCGGGACAGGGTAAGCGAGCAGTACTTC.

The chain recombines TRBV5-6 with TRBJ2-7; weak D call: TRBD1 (5 bases). Trimming shortened V by 4 bases and J by 2 bases, and 16 bases separated the two germline ends. Germline values: CDR1 SGHDT, CDR2 YYEEEE. The CDR3 covers 15 residues. The CDR3 nucleotides are TGTGCCAGCAGCCCACTCTTGGGCAGGGCCTACGAGCAGTACTTC. The encoded protein is CASSPLLGRAYEQYF.

The chain is built from TRBV24-1 and TRBJ2-2, with TRBD1 matching over 7 bases. The germline V gene has CDR1 KGHDR and CDR2 SFDVKD. Germline trimming cut 4 bases from V and 1 base from J; bases unmatched to any gene: 5. CDR3 length: 16 amino acids. The CDR3: CATSEHRGLNTGELFF. The CDR3 coding sequence is TGTGCCACCAGTGAACACAGGGGCCTGAACACCGGGGAGCTGTTTTTT.

This clone was picked up one time. The chain uses TRBV5-4 and TRBJ1-4; D perhaps matches TRBD1 (5 bases). V was shortened by 4 bases and J by 8 bases, with 12 bases between the two germline ends. This CDR3 has 13 residues. From germline, CDR1 is SGHNT and CDR2 YYREEE (reference sequence). CDR3 DNA sequence: TGTGCCAGCAGCCGGGGGGATGCGGAAAAACTGTTTTTT. It yields the protein CASSRGDAEKLFF.

V gene TRBV4-3 combines with J gene TRBJ2-7; 8 bases are shared with TRBD1. V lost 1 base, J lost 4 bases, and 9 bases stayed unmatched. The CDR3 consists of 16 residues. The V gene's germline CDR1 is LGHNA and CDR2 YSLEER. In DNA form, the CDR3 reads TGCGCCAGCAGCCAAGGGGCGGCAGGGGGCTTATACGAGCAGTACTTC. It codes for CASSQGAAGGLYEQYF.

The sample holds one count of this clone. This sequence joins TRBV4-2 and TRBJ2-5, with 9 bases matching TRBD2. Germline V CDR1 and CDR2: LGHNA, YNFKEQ. The CDR3 runs 16 residues. V shed 0 bases and J 5 bases; nucleotides not matched to a gene: 7. CDR3: CASSQDRREGVETQYF. In DNA form, the CDR3 reads TGTGCCAGCAGCCAAGACCGGCGGGAGGGGGTCGAGACCCAGTACTTC.

The gene calls are TRBV5-1 and TRBJ2-7; 11 bases agree with TRBD2. The J segment lost 0 bases and the V segment lost 3 bases, leaving 2 bases of the junction unmatched. The CDR3 runs 15 residues. The germline CDR1 and CDR2 sequences are SGHRS and YFSETQ. In DNA, the CDR3 is TGCGCCAGCAGCTCACTAGCGGGGGCCTCCTACGAGCAGTACTTC. Translation gives CASSSLAGASYEQYF. The whole variable domain, filled in from reference TRBV5-1 and TRBJ2-7, reads KAGVTQTPRYLIKTRGQQVTLSCSPISGHRSVSWYQQTPGQGLQFLFEYFSETQRNKGNFPGRFSGRQFSNSRSEMNVSTLELGDSALYLCASSSLAGASYEQYFGPGTRLTVT.

The chain uses TRBV7-8 and TRBJ2-3, with TRBD2 matching 11 bases. CDR3 length: 17 residues. J gave up 6 bases and V 7 bases, and 15 bases lay outside the gene matches. Per the germline V gene, CDR1 is SGHVS and CDR2 is FQNEAQ. The DNA of the CDR3 is TGTGCCAGCACCTCCCAACCCACTAGCGGGAGTTTGGATACGCAGTATTTT. Translated: CASTSQPTSGSLDTQYF.

This chain uses TRBV28 with TRBJ1-5; 9 nucleotides line up with TRBD1. Germline V lookup: CDR1 MDHEN, CDR2 SYDVKM. The CDR3 has 16 residues. J gave up 1 base and V 6 bases, and 7 bases lay outside the gene matches. The CDR3 DNA follows: TGTGCCAGCAGCGGACAGGGGTACCGAAGCAATCAGCCCCAGCATTTT. This translates into CASSGQGYRSNQPQHF.

This clone was observed a single time. This chain uses TRBV5-4 with TRBJ2-1; TRBD2 might be the D (5 bases). CDR3 length equals 13 residues. V lost 0 bases to trimming and J lost 6 bases, with 7 bases between them. Germline-derived CDR1 and CDR2 are SGHNT and YYREEE (reference sequence). The CDR3 nucleotides read TGTGCCAGCAGCTTGGCGGGGAGCAATGAGCAGTTCTTC. It yields the protein CASSLAGSNEQFF.

This chain connects TRBV29-1 to TRBJ2-7, with 11 bases fitting TRBD2. The CDR3 has 15 residues. From germline, CDR1 is SQVTM and CDR2 ANQGSEA. The J segment lost 3 bases and the V segment lost 0 bases, leaving 4 bases of the junction unmatched. The DNA of the CDR3 is TGCAGCGTTGAAGATCGGGGGACTAGCGGCTACGAGCAGTACTTC. Translation: CSVEDRGTSGYEQYF.

The rearrangement links TRBV19 to TRBJ2-7; TRBD2 aligns across 10 bases. CDR3 length: 15 amino acids. The V gene's germline CDR1 is LNHDA and CDR2 SQIVND (reference sequence). V trimming: 7 bases; J trimming: 2 bases; junction bases outside the gene matches: 8. The DNA for the CDR3 is TGTGCCAGTATGGTCTCGCTAGCGGGAGCCTACGAGCAGTACTTC. Protein product: CASMVSLAGAYEQYF.

The chain uses TRBV6-2 or TRBV6-3 and TRBJ2-3, with 11 bases matching TRBD1. Germline V gene sequence: CDR1 MNHEY, CDR2 SVGEGT. Unmatched junction bases numbered 1, after V lost 4 bases and J lost 4 bases. This CDR3 is built from 14 residues. This CDR3 reads CASSWTGGSDTQYF. CDR3 nucleotides: TGTGCCAGCAGTTGGACAGGGGGCTCAGATACGCAGTATTTT.

This clone occurred a few times. The chain uses TRBV14 and TRBJ1-3, with D possibly matching TRBD1 (5 bases). The germline V gene has CDR1 SGHDN and CDR2 FVKESK. The CDR3 totals 12 residues. V was shortened by 4 bases and J by 8 bases, with 9 bases between the two germline ends. CDR3 DNA: TGTGCCAGCAGCCTGCAGGGCCACACCATATATTTT. It codes for CASSLQGHTIYF. The entire variable domain, with the rest obtained from reference TRBV14 and TRBJ1-3, is as follows: EAGVTQFPSHSVIEKGQTVTLRCDPISGHDNLYWYRRVMGKEIKFLLHFVKESKQDESGMPNNRFLAERTGGTYSTLKVQPAELEDSGVYFCASSLQGHTIYFGEGSWLTVV.

The chain couples TRBV7-2 to TRBJ2-5; 16 bases are a match to TRBD2. The CDR3 is 17 amino acids. The V segment lost 5 bases and the J segment 1 base; nucleotides outside the gene matches: 4. Looked up from germline, CDR1 is SGHTA and CDR2 is FQGNSA. CDR3 protein: CASSPGTSGGGQETQYF. In DNA form, the CDR3 reads TGTGCCAGCAGCCCCGGGACTAGCGGGGGGGGCCAAGAGACCCAGTACTTC.

The chain combines TRBV5-1 with TRBJ2-7, with 7 positions matching TRBD2. V lost 0 bases, J lost 4 bases, and 7 bases stayed unmatched. Germline V gene data show CDR1 as SGHRS and CDR2 as YFSETQ. This CDR3 has 15 amino acids. CDR3 loop: CASSLGSGPIYEQYF. CDR3 in DNA: TGCGCCAGCAGCTTGGGTAGCGGGCCGATTTACGAGCAGTACTTC.

This clone was observed once. The rearrangement uses TRBV5-4 and TRBJ2-1; TRBD2 might be the D (6 bases). This CDR3 comprises 16 residues. Trimming cost V 4 bases and J 5 bases, with 19 bases left between them. CDR1 SGHNT and CDR2 YYREEE come from the germline V gene (reference sequence). For the CDR3, the DNA is TGTGCCAGCAGCCCCTCCTGGGGCGGGGCCAACAATGAGCAGTTCTTC. Translation gives CASSPSWGGANNEQFF.

CDR3 nucleotide sequence: TGCGCCAGCAGCACCGGACAGTTATCCCTCTCTGGGGCCAACGTCCTGACTTTC. It codes for CASSTGQLSLSGANVLTF. The genes are TRBV5-1 and TRBJ2-6; tentative D call: TRBD1 (6 bases). The CDR3 consists of 18 residues. V gave up 4 bases and J gave up 0 bases, with 17 bases separating them. Germline values: CDR1 SGHRS, CDR2 YFSETQ.

The chain recombines TRBV5-1 with TRBJ2-7; possibly TRBD2 for D (6 bases). Germline V lookup: CDR1 SGHRS, CDR2 YFSETQ. The CDR3 has 15 residues. With 0 bases removed from V and 4 bases from J, the gap between germline ends came to 14 bases. In DNA form, the CDR3 reads TGCGCCAGCAGCTTGGTGGGGGGTTACGGGTACGAGCAGTACTTC. The encoded protein is CASSLVGGYGYEQYF.

The rearrangement links TRBV6-2 or TRBV6-3 to TRBJ2-7; D gene uncertain. Germline V gene data show CDR1 as MNHEY and CDR2 as SVGEGT. This CDR3 is 13 amino acids long. Trimming took off 0 bases at V and 3 bases at J, with 6 bases between the two ends. CDR3 coding DNA: TGTGCCAGCAGTTACTCGAGACTCTACGAGCAGTACTTC. Its translation: CASSYSRLYEQYF.

The chain joins TRBV5-1 to TRBJ1-1; TRBD1 matches at 7 bases. The germline V gene has CDR1 SGHRS and CDR2 YFSETQ. The J segment lost 2 bases and the V segment lost 4 bases, leaving 5 bases of the junction unmatched. The CDR3 is made up of 14 amino acids. The CDR3 DNA reads as TGCGCCAGCAGCGAAGGGACAGCCAACACTGAAGCTTTCTTT. Protein product: CASSEGTANTEAFF.

The chain links TRBV19 to TRBJ2-3; unclear D gene. V was shortened by 3 bases and J by 3 bases, with 7 bases between the two germline ends. The CDR3 consists of 13 residues. The V gene's germline CDR1 is LNHDA and CDR2 SQIVND (reference sequence). The CDR3 spells CASSIQRTDTQYF. As DNA, the CDR3 is TGTGCCAGTAGTATTCAGAGGACAGATACGCAGTATTTT.